This T cell receptor (beta chain) originates from a study of blood T cell repertoires in COVID-19. TCRdb keeps only in-frame clones here, not all; method: immunoSEQ multiplex PCR. This repertoire shows about 85,000 clones, 82% found once; its top ten account for around 1.3%. This CDR3 region has 15 residues. Trimming took off 0 bases at V and 2 bases at J, with 11 bases between the two ends. Looked up from germline, CDR1 is MNHEY and CDR2 is SVGEGT. This clone was detected a few times. This TCR came from a woman older than 75 with acute or convalescent COVID-19. The sequencing sample was made of peripheral blood. V is TRBV6-2 or TRBV6-3 and J is TRBJ2-7; perhaps TRBD2 as D (7 bases). The CDR3 loop reads CASSYSGGAAYEQYF. The DNA for the CDR3 is TGTGCCAGCAGTTACTCGGGGGGGGCAGCCTACGAGCAGTACTTC.